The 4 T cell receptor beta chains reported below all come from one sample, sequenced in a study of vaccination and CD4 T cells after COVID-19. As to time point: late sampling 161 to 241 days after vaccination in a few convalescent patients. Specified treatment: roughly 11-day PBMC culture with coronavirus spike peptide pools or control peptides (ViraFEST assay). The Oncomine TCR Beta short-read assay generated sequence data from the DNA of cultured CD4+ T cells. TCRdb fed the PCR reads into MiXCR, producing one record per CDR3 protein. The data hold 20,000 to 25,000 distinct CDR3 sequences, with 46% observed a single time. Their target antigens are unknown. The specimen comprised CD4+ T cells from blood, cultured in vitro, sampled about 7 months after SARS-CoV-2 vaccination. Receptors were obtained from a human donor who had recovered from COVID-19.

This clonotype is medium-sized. DNA of the CDR3: TGCAGTGCTAGGGACAGCAGGAGATTGACGCCCCAGCATTTT. Translation gives CSARDSRRLTPQHF. The rearrangement joins TRBV20-1 to TRBJ1-5, with TRBD1 as a possible D gene (6 bases). The CDR3 loop spans 14 amino acids. V lost 3 bases and J 9 bases, leaving 18 bases between the germline ends. In germline, CDR1 is DFQATT, CDR2 SNEGSKA (reference sequence).

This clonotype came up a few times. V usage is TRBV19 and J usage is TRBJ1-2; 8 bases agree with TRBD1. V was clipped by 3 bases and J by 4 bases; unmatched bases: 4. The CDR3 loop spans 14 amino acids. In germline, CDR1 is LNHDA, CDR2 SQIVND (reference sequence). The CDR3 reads CASSIIRGPYGYTF. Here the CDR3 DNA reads TGTGCCAGTAGTATTATCAGGGGGCCCTATGGCTACACCTTC.

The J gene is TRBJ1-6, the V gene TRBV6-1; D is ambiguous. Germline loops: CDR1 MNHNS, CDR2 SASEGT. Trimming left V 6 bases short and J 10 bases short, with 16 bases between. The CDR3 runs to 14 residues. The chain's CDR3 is CASSRTVVMSPLHF. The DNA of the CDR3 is TGTGCCAGCAGCAGGACCGTTGTTATGTCACCCCTCCACTTT.

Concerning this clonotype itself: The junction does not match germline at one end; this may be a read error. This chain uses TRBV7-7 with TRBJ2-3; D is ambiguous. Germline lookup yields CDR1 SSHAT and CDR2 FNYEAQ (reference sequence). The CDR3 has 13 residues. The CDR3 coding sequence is TGTGCTAGCAGCTTAGTAGTAACAGATACGCAGTATTTT. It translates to CASSLVVTDTQYF.